These 18 T cell receptor beta chains originate from one sample sequenced in a study of cytomegalovirus exposure and HLA in healthy donors. PCR used 60 Vbeta primers and 13 Jbeta primers. Generated by immunoSEQ multiplex PCR, the TCRdb table keeps only in-frame clones and is missing some. Of more than 90,000 clones in the sample, 85% to 90% are singletons; the top ten hold approximately 4%. Sequenced: PBMCs. The receptors stem from a man between 25 and 39 years old in good health and CMV-seronegative.

This clone was picked up one time. The chain combines TRBV6-5 with TRBJ1-2, with D uncertain. Germline V gene lookup returns CDR1 MNHEY and CDR2 SVGAGI. The V end was cut by 0 bases, the J end by 4 bases, with 9 bases between. This CDR3 is 14 amino acids long. The chain's CDR3 is CASSYSIAAYGYTF. The CDR3 DNA reads as TGTGCCAGCAGTTACTCGATAGCAGCCTATGGCTACACCTTC.

This clone was observed a handful of times. The V and J genes are TRBV5-6 and TRBJ2-5; no reliable D call. The CDR3 consists of 13 residues. V was cut by 0 bases and J by 2 bases, with 5 bases left in between. Germline V gene lookup returns CDR1 SGHDT and CDR2 YYEEEE. CDR3 in DNA: TGTGCCAGCAGCTTGGCCAGTCAAGAGACCCAGTACTTC. Encoded protein: CASSLASQETQYF. The complete variable domain, with remaining parts taken from reference TRBV5-6 and TRBJ2-5, reads DAGVTQSPTHLIKTRGQQVTLRCSPKSGHDTVSWYQQALGQGPQFIFQYYEEEERQRGNFPDRFSGHQFPNYSSELNVNALLLGDSALYLCASSLASQETQYFGPGTRLLVL.

This clone was found once. This rearrangement joins TRBV5-1 to TRBJ2-3, with 9 nucleotides matching TRBD1. Germline-derived CDR1 and CDR2 are SGHRS and YFSETQ. The ends lost 5 bases at V and 2 bases at J; junction bases unmatched: 9. The CDR3 extends over 16 amino acids. Here the CDR3 DNA reads TGCGCCAGCAGTATAGGACAGGGGTCTTACACAGATACGCAGTATTTT. This sequence encodes CASSIGQGSYTDTQYF.

The rearrangement links TRBV11-3 to TRBJ1-1; the D is unclear. The germline gives CDR1 SGHNT, CDR2 YENEEA. The V end was cut by 1 base, the J end by 1 base, with 16 bases between. This CDR3 region has 17 residues. CDR3 sequence: CASSLVREREENTEAFF. CDR3 nucleotides: TGTGCCAGCAGCTTAGTACGGGAGAGGGAAGAGAACACTGAAGCTTTCTTT.

V gene TRBV18 combines with J gene TRBJ2-5; weak D call: TRBD1 (5 bases). The CDR3 is 15 amino acids. Germline CDR1 and CDR2: KGHSH and LQKENI. V was shortened by 4 bases and J by 4 bases, with 16 bases between the two germline ends. CDR3 sequence: CASSLDTLSLETQYF. The CDR3 nucleotides are TGTGCCAGCTCACTGGACACACTGTCTTTAGAGACCCAGTACTTC.

The chain recombines TRBV29-1 with TRBJ2-5; 10 nucleotides match TRBD1. The germline gives CDR1 SQVTM, CDR2 ANQGSEA. Trimming removed 4 bases from V and 5 bases from J; junction bases left unmatched: 7. The CDR3 totals 14 residues. CDR3 amino acids: CSVAAPDRGETQYF. DNA for the CDR3: TGCAGCGTTGCTGCCCCGGACAGGGGGGAGACCCAGTACTTC.

For the CDR3, the DNA is TGCAGCGGGCGGACAGGACCCAATGAGCAGTTCTTC. Translation gives CSGRTGPNEQFF. V and J are TRBV29-1 and TRBJ2-1, with 7 bases fitting TRBD1. CDR3 length: 12 amino acids. The junction had 6 bases not matched to a gene; V was cut back by 7 bases and J by 6 bases. Germline V CDR1 and CDR2: SQVTM, ANQGSEA.

J is TRBJ2-3 and V is TRBV28; possibly TRBD2 for D (6 bases). Trimming shortened V by 2 bases and J by 9 bases, and 21 bases separated the two germline ends. Germline loops: CDR1 MDHEN, CDR2 SYDVKM. The CDR3 spans 16 residues. The chain's CDR3 is CASSLGGTGRGGTQYF. CDR3 DNA: TGTGCCAGCAGTTTAGGTGGGACGGGGCGGGGTGGAACGCAGTATTTT.

The rearrangement uses TRBV4-1 and TRBJ1-5; 8 bases fit TRBD1. This CDR3 is built from 14 residues. CDR1 MGHRA and CDR2 YSYEKL come from the germline V gene. With V trimmed by 7 bases and J by 4 bases, 6 bases remained unmatched. The CDR3 DNA is TGCGCCAGCAAAGGACAGGGCGGGAATCAGCCCCAGCATTTT. Translation gives CASKGQGGNQPQHF.

The chain has TRBV7-8 and TRBJ2-1; no clear D gene. Per the germline V gene, CDR1 is SGHVS and CDR2 is FQNEAQ. CDR3 size: 14 residues. V was cut by 5 bases and J by 4 bases, with 12 bases left in between. DNA of the CDR3: TGTGCCAGCAGCCTATTAGTACGGTACAATGAGCAGTTCTTC. This gives the protein CASSLLVRYNEQFF.

The V and J genes are TRBV28 and TRBJ2-1, with 7 nucleotides matching TRBD1. The CDR3 consists of 16 residues. Germline assignment: CDR1 MDHEN and CDR2 SYDVKM. With 1 base clipped from V and 4 bases from J, the junction kept 7 bases outside the gene matches. CDR3 sequence: CASSLSGTEFYNEQFF. Here the CDR3 DNA reads TGTGCCAGCAGTTTATCCGGGACAGAATTTTACAATGAGCAGTTCTTC.

The chain joins TRBV30 to TRBJ2-1; 8 bases are shared with TRBD2. V was clipped by 5 bases and J by 3 bases; unmatched bases: 6. Looked up from germline, CDR1 is GTSNPN and CDR2 is SVGIG (reference sequence). This CDR3 has 14 residues. CDR3 nucleotides: TGTGCCTGGGCTCGGGGGGGACTCTACAATGAGCAGTTCTTC. This gives the protein CAWARGGLYNEQFF.

V and J are TRBV7-9 and TRBJ1-3, with D perhaps matching TRBD1 (5 bases). With 5 bases removed from V and 3 bases from J, the gap between germline ends came to 11 bases. There are 14 residues in the CDR3. Germline V gene sequence: CDR1 SEHNR, CDR2 FQNEAQ (reference sequence). The CDR3 protein is CASSLRRGGNTIYF. DNA of the CDR3: TGTGCCAGCAGCCTCCGAAGGGGTGGAAACACCATATATTTT.

The rearrangement uses TRBV5-1 and TRBJ2-1; a possible D gene is TRBD2 (6 bases). Deletions cut 7 bases from V and 2 bases from J, with 13 bases between. Germline CDR1 and CDR2: SGHRS and YFSETQ. This CDR3 is 14 amino acids long. CDR3 in DNA: TGCGCCAGCTACCGGGACTTAACCTACAATGAGCAGTTCTTC. This sequence encodes CASYRDLTYNEQFF.

The chain uses TRBV5-1 and TRBJ1-1, with D unresolved. V was clipped by 4 bases and J by 0 bases, with 10 bases between them. The V gene's germline CDR1 is SGHRS and CDR2 YFSETQ. This CDR3 has 14 residues. The CDR3 is CASSPGGMNTEAFF. CDR3 coding DNA: TGCGCCAGCAGCCCGGGAGGAATGAACACTGAAGCTTTCTTT.

The J gene is TRBJ1-1, the V gene TRBV5-5; no clear D gene. CDR1 and CDR2 (germline): SGHKS, YYEKEE (reference sequence). Trimming shortened V by 3 bases and J by 1 base, and 7 bases separated the two germline ends. The CDR3 sequence is 13 residues long. CDR3 sequence (DNA): TGTGCCAGCAGCTGGGCCTCGAACACTGAAGCTTTCTTT. This codes for CASSWASNTEAFF.

This chain links TRBV21-1 with TRBJ2-2; TRBD2 is the table's D call, not checked against the DNA. TRBV21-1 counts as a pseudogene. The CDR3 runs to 20 residues. CDR3 bases: TGTGCCAGCAGCACCCCATGTCCGGAACTGAAGCGACTGAACACCGGGGAGCTGTTTTTT. Encoded protein: CASSTPCPELKRLNTGELFF.

The rearrangement uses TRBV7-3 and TRBJ2-1, with 8 bases aligning to TRBD2. Germline CDR1 reads SGHTA; CDR2 reads FQGTGA. The CDR3 contains 12 residues. Trimming took 5 bases from V and 11 from J; bases not matched to a gene: 5. CDR3: CASSLPGGKQFF. CDR3 bases: TGTGCCAGCAGCCTGCCGGGAGGGAAGCAGTTCTTC.